This section outlines one TCR beta chain sequence together with its context. Its antigen is currently unknown. This sample stems from a study of T cells after yellow fever vaccination. Study-wide results and limits: CD4 and CD8 compartments shared a small share of clonotypes, likely from convergent recombination.

Per germline, CDR1 SGHTA and CDR2 FQGTGA. The CDR3 is 15 residues long. V lost 1 base and J lost 5, with 14 bases in between. UMIs and a universal primer site were added when TCR cDNA was made by 5'RACE template switching. One entry per CDR3 protein, called by TCRdb with MiXCR from the 5' RACE reads. This table has some 400,000 distinct CDR3 sequences, roughly 20% appearing once. The clonotype comes from a man younger than 35 who received the YFV17D yellow fever vaccine. The material was PBMCs, obtained before the yellow fever booster vaccination. The genes are TRBV7-3 and TRBJ2-5; D perhaps matches TRBD1 (6 bases). For the CDR3, the DNA is TGTGCCAGCAGCTTAAACGGCAGGGGATTGGAGACCCAGTACTTC. Amino acid sequence: CASSLNGRGLETQYF.